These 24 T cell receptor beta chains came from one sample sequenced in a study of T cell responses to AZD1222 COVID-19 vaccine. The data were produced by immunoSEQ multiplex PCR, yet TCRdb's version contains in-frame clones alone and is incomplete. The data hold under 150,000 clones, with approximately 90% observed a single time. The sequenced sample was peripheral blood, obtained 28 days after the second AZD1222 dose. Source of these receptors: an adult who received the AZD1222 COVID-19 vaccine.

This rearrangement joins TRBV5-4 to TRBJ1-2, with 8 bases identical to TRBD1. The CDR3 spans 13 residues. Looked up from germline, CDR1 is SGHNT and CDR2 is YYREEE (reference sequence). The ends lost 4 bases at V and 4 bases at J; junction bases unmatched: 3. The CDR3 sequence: CASSPDRGYGYTF. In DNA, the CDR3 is TGTGCCAGCAGCCCCGACAGGGGCTATGGCTACACCTTC.

The CDR3 reads CASSRGQVNGYTF. As DNA, the CDR3 is TGTGCCAGTAGTAGGGGACAGGTGAACGGCTACACCTTC. The V gene is TRBV19, the J gene TRBJ1-2; TRBD1 aligns across 8 bases. The ends lost 4 bases at V and 8 bases at J; junction bases unmatched: 6. Per germline, CDR1 LNHDA and CDR2 SQIVND (reference sequence). The CDR3 covers 13 residues. The full variable domain, with the rest looked up from reference TRBV19 and TRBJ1-2, is DGGITQSPKYLFRKEGQNVTLSCEQNLNHDAMYWYRQDPGQGLRLIYYSQIVNDFQKGDIAEGYSVSREKKESFPLTVTSAQKNPTAFYLCASSRGQVNGYTFGSGTRLTVV.

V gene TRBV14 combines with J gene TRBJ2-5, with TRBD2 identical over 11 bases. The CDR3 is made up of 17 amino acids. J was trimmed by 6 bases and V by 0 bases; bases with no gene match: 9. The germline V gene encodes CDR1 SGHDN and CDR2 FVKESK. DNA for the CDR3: TGTGCCAGCAGCCAAGAGAAACTAGCGGGAGCCATAAAGACCCAGTACTTC. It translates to CASSQEKLAGAIKTQYF.

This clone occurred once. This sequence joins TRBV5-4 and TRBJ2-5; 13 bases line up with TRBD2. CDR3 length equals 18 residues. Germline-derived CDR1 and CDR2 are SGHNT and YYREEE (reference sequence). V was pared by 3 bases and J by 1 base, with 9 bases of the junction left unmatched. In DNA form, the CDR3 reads TGTGCCAGCAGCTGGACCTACACTAGCGGGGGGGCCCAAGAGACCCAGTACTTC. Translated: CASSWTYTSGGAQETQYF.

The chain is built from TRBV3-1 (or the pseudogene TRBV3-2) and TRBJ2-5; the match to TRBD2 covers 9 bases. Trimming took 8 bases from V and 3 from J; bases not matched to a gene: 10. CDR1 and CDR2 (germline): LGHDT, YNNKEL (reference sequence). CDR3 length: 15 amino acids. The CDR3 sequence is CASGSLKREEETQYF. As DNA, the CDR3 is TGTGCCAGCGGGTCCCTGAAGCGGGAGGAAGAGACCCAGTACTTC.

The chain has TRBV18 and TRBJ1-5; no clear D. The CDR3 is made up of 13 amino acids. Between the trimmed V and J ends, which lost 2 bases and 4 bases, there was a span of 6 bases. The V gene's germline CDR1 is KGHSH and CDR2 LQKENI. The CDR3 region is CASSPSGNQPQHF. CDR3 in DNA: TGTGCCAGCTCACCATCTGGTAATCAGCCCCAGCATTTT.

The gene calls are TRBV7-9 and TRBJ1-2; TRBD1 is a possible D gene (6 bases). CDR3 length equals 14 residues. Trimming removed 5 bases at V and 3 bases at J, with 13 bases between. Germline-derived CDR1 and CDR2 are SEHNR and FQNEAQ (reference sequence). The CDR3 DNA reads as TGTGCCAGCAGCCCCCCCCAGGGGTACTATGGCTACACCTTC. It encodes CASSPPQGYYGYTF.

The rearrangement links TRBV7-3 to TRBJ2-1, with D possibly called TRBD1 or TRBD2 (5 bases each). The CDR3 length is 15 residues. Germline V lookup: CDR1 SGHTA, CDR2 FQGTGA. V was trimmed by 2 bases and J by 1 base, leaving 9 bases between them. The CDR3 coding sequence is TGTGCCAGCAGCTTAGGTGGGGGTTCCTACAATGAGCAGTTCTTC. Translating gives CASSLGGGSYNEQFF.

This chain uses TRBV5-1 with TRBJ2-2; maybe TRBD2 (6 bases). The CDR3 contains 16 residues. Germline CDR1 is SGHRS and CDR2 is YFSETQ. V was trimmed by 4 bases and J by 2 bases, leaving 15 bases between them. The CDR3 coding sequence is TGCGCCAGCAGCCCAGGGACTTACTTAAACACCGGGGAGCTGTTTTTT. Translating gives CASSPGTYLNTGELFF.

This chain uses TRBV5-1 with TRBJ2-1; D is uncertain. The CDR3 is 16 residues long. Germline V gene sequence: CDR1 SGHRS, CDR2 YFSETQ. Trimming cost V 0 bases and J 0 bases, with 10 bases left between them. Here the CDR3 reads CASSLDGSPSYNEQFF. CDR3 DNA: TGCGCCAGCAGCTTGGACGGGTCCCCCTCCTACAATGAGCAGTTCTTC.

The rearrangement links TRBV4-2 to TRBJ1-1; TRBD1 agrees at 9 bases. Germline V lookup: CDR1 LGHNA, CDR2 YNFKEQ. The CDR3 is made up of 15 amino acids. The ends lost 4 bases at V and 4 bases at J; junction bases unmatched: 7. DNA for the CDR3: TGTGCCAGCAGCCGAGGGGGACAGGGCGTCACTGAAGCTTTCTTT. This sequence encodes CASSRGGQGVTEAFF.

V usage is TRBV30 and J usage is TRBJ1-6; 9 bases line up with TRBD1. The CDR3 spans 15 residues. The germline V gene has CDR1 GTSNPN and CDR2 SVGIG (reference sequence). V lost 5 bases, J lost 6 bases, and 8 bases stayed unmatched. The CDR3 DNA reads TGTGCCTGGTCAGGACAGGGGCATCGTAATTCACCCCTCCACTTT. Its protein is CAWSGQGHRNSPLHF.

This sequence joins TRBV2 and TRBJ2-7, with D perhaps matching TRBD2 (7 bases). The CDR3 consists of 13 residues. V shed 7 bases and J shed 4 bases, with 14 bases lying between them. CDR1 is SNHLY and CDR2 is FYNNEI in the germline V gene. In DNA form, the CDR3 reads TGTGCCAGCAAGGGGGGACTAAATTACGAGCAGTACTTC. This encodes CASKGGLNYEQYF.

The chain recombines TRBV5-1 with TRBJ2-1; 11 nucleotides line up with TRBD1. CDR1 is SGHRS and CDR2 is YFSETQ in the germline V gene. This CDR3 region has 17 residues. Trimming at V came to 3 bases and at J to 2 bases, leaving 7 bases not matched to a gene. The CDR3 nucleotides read TGCGCCAGCAGCTCCCCCGGACAGGGGGCGGCCTACAATGAGCAGTTCTTC. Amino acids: CASSSPGQGAAYNEQFF.

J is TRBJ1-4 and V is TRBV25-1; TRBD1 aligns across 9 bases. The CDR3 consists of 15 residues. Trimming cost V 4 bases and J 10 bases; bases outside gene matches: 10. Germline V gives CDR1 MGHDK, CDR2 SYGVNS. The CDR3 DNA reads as TGTGCCAGCAGTGCTACCTCGACAGGGGGGGGAAAACTGTTTTTT. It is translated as CASSATSTGGGKLFF.

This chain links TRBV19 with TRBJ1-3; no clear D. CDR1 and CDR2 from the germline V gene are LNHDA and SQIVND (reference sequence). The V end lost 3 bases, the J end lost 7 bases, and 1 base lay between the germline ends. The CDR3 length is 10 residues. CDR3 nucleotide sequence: TGTGCCAGTAGTATGAACACCATATATTTT. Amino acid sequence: CASSMNTIYF.

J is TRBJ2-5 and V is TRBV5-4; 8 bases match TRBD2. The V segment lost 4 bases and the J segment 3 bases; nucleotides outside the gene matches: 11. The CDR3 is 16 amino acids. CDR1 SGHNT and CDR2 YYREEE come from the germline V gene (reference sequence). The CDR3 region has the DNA TGTGCCAGCAGCGACGAACCAGCGGGGGCGAAAGAGACCCAGTACTTC. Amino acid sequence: CASSDEPAGAKETQYF.

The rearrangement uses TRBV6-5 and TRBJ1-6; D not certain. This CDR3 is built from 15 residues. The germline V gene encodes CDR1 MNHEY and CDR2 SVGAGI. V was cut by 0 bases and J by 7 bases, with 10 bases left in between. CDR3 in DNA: TGTGCCAGCAGTTACTCGAAGCTCCTAAATTCACCCCTCCACTTT. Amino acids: CASSYSKLLNSPLHF.

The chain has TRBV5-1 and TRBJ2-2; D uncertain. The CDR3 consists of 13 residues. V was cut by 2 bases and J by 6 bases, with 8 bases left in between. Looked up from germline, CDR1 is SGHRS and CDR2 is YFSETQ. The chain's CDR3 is CASSFVDSGELFF. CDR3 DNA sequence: TGCGCCAGCAGCTTCGTAGATTCCGGGGAGCTGTTTTTT. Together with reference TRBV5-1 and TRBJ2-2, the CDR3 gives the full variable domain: KAGVTQTPRYLIKTRGQQVTLSCSPISGHRSVSWYQQTPGQGLQFLFEYFSETQRNKGNFPGRFSGRQFSNSRSEMNVSTLELGDSALYLCASSFVDSGELFFGEGSRLTVL.

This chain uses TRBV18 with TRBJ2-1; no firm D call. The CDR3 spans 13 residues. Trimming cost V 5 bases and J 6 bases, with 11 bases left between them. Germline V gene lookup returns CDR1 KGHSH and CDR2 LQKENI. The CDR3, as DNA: TGTGCCAGCTCATCCCGCGCCGTCAATGAGCAGTTCTTC. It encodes CASSSRAVNEQFF.

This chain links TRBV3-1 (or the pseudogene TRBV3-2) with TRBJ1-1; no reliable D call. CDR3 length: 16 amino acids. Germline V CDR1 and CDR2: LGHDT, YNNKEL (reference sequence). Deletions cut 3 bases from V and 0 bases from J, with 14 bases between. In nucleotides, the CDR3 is TGTGCCAGCAGCCATTTCTTAGGGCTAATGAACACTGAAGCTTTCTTT. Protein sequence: CASSHFLGLMNTEAFF.

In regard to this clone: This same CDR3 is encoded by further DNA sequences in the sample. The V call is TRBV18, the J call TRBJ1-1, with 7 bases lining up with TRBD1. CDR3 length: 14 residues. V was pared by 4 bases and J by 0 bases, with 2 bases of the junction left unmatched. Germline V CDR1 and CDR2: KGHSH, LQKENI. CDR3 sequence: CASSRDRVNTEAFF. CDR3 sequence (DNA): TGTGCCAGCTCACGGGACAGAGTGAACACTGAAGCTTTCTTT.

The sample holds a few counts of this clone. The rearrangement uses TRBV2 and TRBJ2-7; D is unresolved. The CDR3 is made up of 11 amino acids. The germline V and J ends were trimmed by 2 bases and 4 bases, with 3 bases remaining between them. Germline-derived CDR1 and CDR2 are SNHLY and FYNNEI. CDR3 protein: CASSEYYEQYF. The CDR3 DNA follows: TGTGCCAGCAGTGAATATTACGAGCAGTACTTC.

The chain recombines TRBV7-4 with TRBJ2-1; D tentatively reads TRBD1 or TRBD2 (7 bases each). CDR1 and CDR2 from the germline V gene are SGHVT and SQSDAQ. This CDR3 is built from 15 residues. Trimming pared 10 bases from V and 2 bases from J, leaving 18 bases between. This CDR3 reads CANRGDSQAYNEQFF. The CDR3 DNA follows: TGTGCCAACCGGGGGGACAGTCAGGCCTACAATGAGCAGTTCTTC.